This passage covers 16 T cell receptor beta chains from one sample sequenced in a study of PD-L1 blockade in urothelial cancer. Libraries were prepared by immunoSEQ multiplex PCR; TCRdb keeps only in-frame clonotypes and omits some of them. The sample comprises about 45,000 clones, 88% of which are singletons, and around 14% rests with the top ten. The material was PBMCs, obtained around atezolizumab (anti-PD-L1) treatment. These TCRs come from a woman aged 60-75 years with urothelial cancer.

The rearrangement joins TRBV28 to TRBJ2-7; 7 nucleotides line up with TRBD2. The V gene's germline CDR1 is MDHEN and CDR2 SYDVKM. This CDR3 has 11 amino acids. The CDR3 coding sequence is TGTGGGACGGGAGGACACTACGAGCAGTACTTC. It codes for CGTGGHYEQYF.

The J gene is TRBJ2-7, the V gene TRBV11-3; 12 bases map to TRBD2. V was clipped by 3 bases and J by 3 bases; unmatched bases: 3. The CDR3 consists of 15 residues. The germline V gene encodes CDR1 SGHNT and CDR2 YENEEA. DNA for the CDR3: TGTGCCAGCAGCTTCGGACTAGCGGGGATCTACGAGCAGTACTTC. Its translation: CASSFGLAGIYEQYF.

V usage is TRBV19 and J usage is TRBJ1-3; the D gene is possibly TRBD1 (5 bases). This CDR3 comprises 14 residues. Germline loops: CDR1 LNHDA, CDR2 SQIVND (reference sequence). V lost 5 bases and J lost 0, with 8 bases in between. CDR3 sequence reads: CASSAGNSGNTIYF. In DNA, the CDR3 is TGTGCCAGTAGTGCAGGGAACTCTGGAAACACCATATATTTT.

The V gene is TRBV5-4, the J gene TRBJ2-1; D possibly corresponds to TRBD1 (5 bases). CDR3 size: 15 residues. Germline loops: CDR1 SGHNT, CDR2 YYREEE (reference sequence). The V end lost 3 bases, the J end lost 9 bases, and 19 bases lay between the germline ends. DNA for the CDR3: TGTGCCAGCAGCTGGACAATAGAAGGGCCCCGTGAGCAGTTCTTC. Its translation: CASSWTIEGPREQFF.

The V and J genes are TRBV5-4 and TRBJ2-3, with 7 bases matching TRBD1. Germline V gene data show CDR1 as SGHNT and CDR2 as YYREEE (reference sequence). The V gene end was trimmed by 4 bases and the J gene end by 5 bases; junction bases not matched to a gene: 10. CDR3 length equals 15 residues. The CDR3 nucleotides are TGTGCCAGCAGCATGACAGGGATGGGTCAAGATACGCAGTATTTT. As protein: CASSMTGMGQDTQYF.

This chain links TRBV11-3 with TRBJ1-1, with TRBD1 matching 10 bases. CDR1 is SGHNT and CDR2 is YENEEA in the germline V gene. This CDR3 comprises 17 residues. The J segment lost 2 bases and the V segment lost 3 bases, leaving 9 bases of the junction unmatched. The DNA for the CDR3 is TGTGCCAGCAGCTTCGGGACAGGGGCCAACTACAACACTGAAGCTTTCTTT. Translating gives CASSFGTGANYNTEAFF.

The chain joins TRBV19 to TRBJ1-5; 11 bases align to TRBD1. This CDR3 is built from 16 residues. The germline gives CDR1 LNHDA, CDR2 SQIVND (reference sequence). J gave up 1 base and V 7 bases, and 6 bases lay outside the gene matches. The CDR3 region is CASTPGQGVSNQPQHF. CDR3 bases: TGTGCCAGTACCCCGGGACAGGGGGTAAGCAATCAGCCCCAGCATTTT.

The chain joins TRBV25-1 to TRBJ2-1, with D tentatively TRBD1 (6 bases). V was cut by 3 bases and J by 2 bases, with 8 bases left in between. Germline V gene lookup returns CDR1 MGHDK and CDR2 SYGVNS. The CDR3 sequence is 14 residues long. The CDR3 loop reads CASSETGPYNEQFF. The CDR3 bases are TGTGCCAGCAGTGAGACAGGACCCTACAATGAGCAGTTCTTC.

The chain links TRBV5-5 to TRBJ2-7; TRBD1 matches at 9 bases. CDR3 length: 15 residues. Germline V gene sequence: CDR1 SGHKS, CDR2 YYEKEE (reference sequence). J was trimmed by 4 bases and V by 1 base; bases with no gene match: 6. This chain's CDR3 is CASSLFVGTGYEQYF. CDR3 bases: TGTGCCAGCAGCTTGTTCGTGGGGACAGGGTACGAGCAGTACTTC.

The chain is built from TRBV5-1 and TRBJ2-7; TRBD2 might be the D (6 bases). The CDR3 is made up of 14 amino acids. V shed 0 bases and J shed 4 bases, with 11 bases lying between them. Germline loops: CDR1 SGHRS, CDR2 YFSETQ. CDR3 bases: TGCGCCAGCAGCTTGGATGGGGGGTCGTACGAGCAGTACTTC. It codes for CASSLDGGSYEQYF.

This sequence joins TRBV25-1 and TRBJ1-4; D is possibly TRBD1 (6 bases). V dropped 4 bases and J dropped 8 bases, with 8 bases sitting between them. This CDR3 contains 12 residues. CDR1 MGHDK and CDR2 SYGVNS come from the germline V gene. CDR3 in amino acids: CASSAGGEKLFF. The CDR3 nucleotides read TGTGCCAGCAGTGCTGGGGGCGAAAAACTGTTTTTT.

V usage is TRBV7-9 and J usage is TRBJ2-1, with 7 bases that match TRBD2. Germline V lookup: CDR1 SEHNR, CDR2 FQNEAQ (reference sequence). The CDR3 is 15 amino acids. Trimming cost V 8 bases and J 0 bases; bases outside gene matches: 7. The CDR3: CASWGGAGSYNEQFF. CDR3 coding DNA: TGTGCCAGCTGGGGAGGGGCCGGCTCCTACAATGAGCAGTTCTTC.

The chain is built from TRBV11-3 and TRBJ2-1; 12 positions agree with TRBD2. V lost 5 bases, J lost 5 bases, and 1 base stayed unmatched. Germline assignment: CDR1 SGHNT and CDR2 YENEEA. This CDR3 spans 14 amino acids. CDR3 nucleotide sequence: TGTGCCAGCAGCCTAGCGGGGGGGCACAATGAGCAGTTCTTC. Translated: CASSLAGGHNEQFF.

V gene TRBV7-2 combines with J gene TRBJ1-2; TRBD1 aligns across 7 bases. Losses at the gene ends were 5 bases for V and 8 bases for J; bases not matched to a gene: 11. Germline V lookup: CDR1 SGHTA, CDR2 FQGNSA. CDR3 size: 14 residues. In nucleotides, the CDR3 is TGTGCCAGCAGCCCCCGACAGGGTAAACTCGGCTACACCTTC. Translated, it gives CASSPRQGKLGYTF.

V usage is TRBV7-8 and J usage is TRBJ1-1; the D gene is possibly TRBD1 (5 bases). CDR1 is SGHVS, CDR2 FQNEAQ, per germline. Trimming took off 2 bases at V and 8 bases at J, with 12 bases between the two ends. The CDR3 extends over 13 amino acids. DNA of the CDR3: TGTGCCAGCAGCTTACCAGGGCCCTCCGAAGCTTTCTTT. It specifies CASSLPGPSEAFF.

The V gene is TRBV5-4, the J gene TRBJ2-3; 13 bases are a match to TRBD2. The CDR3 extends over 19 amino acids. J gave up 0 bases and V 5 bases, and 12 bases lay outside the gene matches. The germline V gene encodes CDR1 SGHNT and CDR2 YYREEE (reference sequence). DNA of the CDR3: TGTGCCAGCAGATCCGGCACTAGCGGGAGGGATATTAGCACAGATACGCAGTATTTT. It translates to CASRSGTSGRDISTDTQYF.